The 2 T cell receptor beta chains in this list originate from one sample, sequenced in a study of blood T cell repertoires in COVID-19. Method: immunoSEQ multiplex PCR; TCRdb's copy keeps in-frame clones and lacks some. The table records nearly 25,000 clones, approximately 68% of them present only once. What was sequenced was peripheral blood. These receptors all come from a woman older than 75 with acute or convalescent COVID-19.

The V and J genes are TRBV29-1 and TRBJ2-7; TRBD1 aligns across 9 bases. CDR1 and CDR2 from the germline V gene are SQVTM and ANQGSEA. V trimming: 7 bases; J trimming: 5 bases; junction bases outside the gene matches: 9. This CDR3 is built from 13 residues. CDR3 protein: CSAGGTGSNEQYF. The CDR3 nucleotides are TGCAGCGCTGGTGGGACAGGGTCGAACGAGCAGTACTTC.

The V call is TRBV3-1 (or the pseudogene TRBV3-2), the J call TRBJ2-2; D perhaps matches TRBD1 (6 bases). CDR3 size: 15 residues. Germline CDR1 LGHDT, CDR2 YNNKEL (reference sequence). V gave up 6 bases and J gave up 5 bases, with 16 bases separating them. Here the CDR3 reads CASRYGQILTGELFF. The CDR3, as DNA: TGTGCCAGCAGATATGGACAGATCTTGACCGGGGAGCTGTTTTTT.